These T cell receptor beta chains were read from a single sample in a study of OX40 agonist ivuxolimab in advanced cancers. Produced via immunoSEQ multiplex PCR; TCRdb's table is partial and in-frame only. This table has about 72,000 clones, about 88% appearing once. Material: CD4+ or CD8+ T cells sorted from blood, obtained in a trial of the OX40 agonist ivuxolimab. All receptors come from an adult with an advanced solid tumor such as melanoma, head and neck, liver or kidney cancer. Both conserved end residues are part of each CDR3. A D gene is named only where the DNA matches it firmly. Rows may omit the clone size; those that give it use once, few, many or a size class.

V gene	D gene	clone size	J gene	CDR3 protein	CDR3 DNA
TRBV11-2	.	.	TRBJ1-6	CASSLDLGGRSPLHF	TGTGCCAGCAGCTTAGATCTGGGGGGACGTTCACCCCTCCACTTT
TRBV5-1	.	.	TRBJ2-5	CASSSAGAETQYF	TGCGCCAGCAGTTCCGCGGGGGCAGAGACCCAGTACTTC
TRBV6-1	.	.	TRBJ1-1	CASLLGVGTEAFF	TGTGCCAGCTTGTTAGGGGTTGGGACTGAAGCTTTCTTT
TRBV28	.	.	TRBJ2-7	CASGTTGSYEQYF	TGTGCCAGCGGGACCACAGGCTCCTACGAGCAGTACTTC
TRBV19	TRBD1	.	TRBJ1-6	CASRDRGRLANSPLHF	TGTGCCAGTAGGGACAGGGGGCGTCTTGCCAATTCACCCCTCCACTTT
TRBV12-5	.	.	TRBJ2-7	CASGLVLGRVYYEQYF	TGTGCTAGTGGTTTGGTACTAGGGCGGGTCTACTACGAGCAGTACTTC
TRBV28	TRBD2	.	TRBJ2-1	CASSPLAESSYNEQFF	TGTGCCAGCAGTCCACTAGCGGAGAGCTCCTACAATGAGCAGTTCTTC
TRBV19	TRBD1	.	TRBJ2-7	CASSIYGTETYEQYF	TGTGCCAGTAGTATATACGGGACAGAAACCTACGAGCAGTACTTC
TRBV7-9	.	.	TRBJ1-5	CASSLALTPNQPQHF	TGTGCCAGCAGCTTAGCGCTCACACCTAATCAGCCCCAGCATTTT
TRBV5-1	TRBD1	.	TRBJ2-3	CASGSGGRGATDTQYF	TGCGCCAGCGGCTCAGGGGGCCGGGGAGCCACAGATACGCAGTATTTT
TRBV6-5	.	.	TRBJ1-4	CASKEGGLGKLFF	TGTGCCAGCAAGGAGGGGGGGTTAGGAAAACTGTTTTTT
TRBV6-6	.	.	TRBJ2-3	CASSSGAANTQYF	TGTGCCAGCAGTTCCGGGGCGGCTAATACGCAGTATTTT
TRBV6-6	.	.	TRBJ1-2	CATYRGGRSYTF	TGTGCCACCTATCGGGGCGGCAGGAGCTACACCTTC
TRBV5-4	.	.	TRBJ2-7	CASSLGHGEQYF	TGTGCCAGCAGCTTGGGACACGGCGAGCAGTACTTC
TRBV19	.	.	TRBJ1-5	CASSFRTRPPQHF	TGTGCCAGTAGTTTCCGAACACGGCCGCCCCAGCATTTT
TRBV15	.	.	TRBJ2-4	CATSREGFGTKNIQYF	TGTGCCACCAGCAGAGAAGGGTTCGGGACCAAAAACATTCAGTACTTC
TRBV9	TRBD2	few	TRBJ2-1	CASSYPGTSVFEQFF	TGTGCCAGCAGCTACCCCGGGACTAGCGTATTTGAGCAGTTCTTC
TRBV11-2	.	.	TRBJ2-1	CASGKRSYNEQFF	TGTGCCAGCGGAAAACGCTCCTACAATGAGCAGTTCTTC
TRBV19	TRBD1	few	TRBJ1-2	CASSFNTGDFGYTF	TGTGCCAGTAGTTTCAACACAGGGGATTTTGGCTACACCTTC
TRBV28	TRBD1	.	TRBJ2-7	CASSSGQWTGEQYF	TGTGCCAGCAGTTCGGGACAGTGGACGGGGGAGCAGTACTTC
TRBV28	.	.	TRBJ1-5	CASSRQEGQPQHF	TGTGCCAGCAGCCGACAGGAGGGTCAGCCCCAGCATTTT
TRBV19	.	.	TRBJ1-3	CASSEQAGNTIYF	TGTGCCAGTAGTGAGCAGGCTGGAAACACCATATATTTT
TRBV6-5	.	.	TRBJ2-7	CASSYSWTGTYEQYF	TGTGCCAGCAGTTACTCTTGGACCGGAACCTACGAGCAGTACTTC
TRBV13	.	.	TRBJ2-1	CASSPPPSADFYNEQFF	TGTGCCAGCAGCCCCCCTCCTAGCGCCGACTTCTACAATGAGCAGTTCTTC
TRBV9	TRBD1	.	TRBJ2-7	CASSAGTGIYEQYF	TGTGCCAGCAGCGCCGGGACAGGGATATACGAGCAGTACTTC
TRBV5-1	.	.	TRBJ2-5	CASSTGQLAQETQYF	TGCGCCAGCAGCACCGGACAGTTGGCCCAAGAGACCCAGTACTTC
TRBV28	.	.	TRBJ2-3	CASSYLTDTQYF	TGTGCCAGCAGTTATCTCACAGATACGCAGTATTTT
TRBV5-8	.	.	TRBJ1-6	CASSFGGSGYNSPLHF	TGTGCCAGCAGCTTTGGTGGGAGCGGCTATAATTCACCCCTCCACTTT
TRBV7-2	.	.	TRBJ2-1	CASSLTGSSEQFF	TGTGCCAGCAGCTTGACGGGGTCTAGTGAGCAGTTCTTC
TRBV4-1	.	.	TRBJ1-5	CASSHPEAQGKGIGNQPQHF	TGCGCCAGCAGCCACCCCGAGGCGCAGGGGAAAGGGATTGGCAATCAGCCCCAGCATTTT
TRBV6-4	.	.	TRBJ1-2	CASSDGFYGYTF	TGTGCCAGCAGTGACGGGTTCTATGGCTACACCTTC
TRBV5-1	.	.	TRBJ1-6	CASSPFQQSRPGHSPLHF	TGCGCCAGCAGCCCTTTTCAACAAAGCAGGCCGGGGCATTCACCCCTCCACTTT
TRBV5-1	.	.	TRBJ2-7	CASSLDRIYEQYF	TGCGCCAGCAGCTTGGACAGGATCTACGAGCAGTACTTC
TRBV29-1	.	.	TRBJ2-1	CSVEGNGNEQFF	TGCAGCGTTGAGGGTAACGGGAATGAGCAGTTCTTC
TRBV19	.	.	TRBJ1-5	CASSRRNGQGPSKQPQHF	TGTGCCAGTAGTAGGAGGAACGGGCAGGGCCCTAGCAAGCAGCCCCAGCATTTT
TRBV2	TRBD1	once	TRBJ2-5	CASSISTGALGTQYF	TGTGCCAGCTCGATCTCCACAGGGGCCCTAGGGACCCAGTACTTC
TRBV27	TRBD1	.	TRBJ2-1	CASSSGQGMWSSYNEQFF	TGTGCCAGCAGTTCTGGACAGGGAATGTGGAGCTCCTACAATGAGCAGTTCTTC
TRBV5-6	.	once	TRBJ2-3	CASSPLQTQDTQYF	TGTGCCAGCAGTCCTCTACAGACTCAAGACACGCAGTATTTT
TRBV5-6	.	.	TRBJ2-7	CASTLGGALKQYF	TGTGCCAGCACCTTGGGTGGCGCCCTTAAGCAGTACTTC
TRBV28	.	.	TRBJ2-6	CASSLTGSGANVLTF	TGTGCCAGCAGTTTAACCGGCTCTGGGGCCAACGTCCTGACTTTC
TRBV5-8	.	once	TRBJ1-1	CASSHSWTEAFF	TGTGCCAGCAGTCACAGCTGGACTGAAGCTTTCTTT
TRBV11-2	.	.	TRBJ1-2	CASSKGDYGYTF	TGTGCCAGCAGCAAAGGGGACTATGGCTACACCTTC
TRBV5-1	TRBD2	.	TRBJ2-3	CASSVAGSTDTQYF	TGCGCCAGCAGCGTAGCGGGGAGCACAGATACGCAGTATTTT
TRBV10-2	.	.	TRBJ2-1	CASSLWGERDNEQFF	TGCGCCAGCAGTCTTTGGGGGGAGAGGGACAATGAGCAGTTCTTC
TRBV28	.	.	TRBJ2-7	CASSFVPGSTYEQYF	TGTGCCAGCAGTTTTGTCCCGGGAAGCACCTACGAGCAGTACTTC
TRBV5-1	.	once	TRBJ2-7	CASSLIAVAVYEQYF	TGCGCCAGCAGCTTGATAGCGGTAGCGGTTTACGAGCAGTACTTC
TRBV7-9	TRBD1	.	TRBJ1-5	CASSLDRGDQPQHF	TGTGCCAGCAGCTTGGACAGGGGAGATCAGCCCCAGCATTTT
TRBV18	.	.	TRBJ2-5	CASSPRDQETQYF	TGTGCCAGCTCACCGAGAGACCAAGAGACCCAGTACTTC
TRBV18	.	.	TRBJ2-5	CASSRTEETQYF	TGTGCCAGCTCACGAACAGAAGAGACCCAGTACTTC
TRBV4-2	.	.	TRBJ1-6	CASSQGGSSYNSPLHF	TGTGCCAGCAGCCAAGGGGGGAGCTCCTATAATTCACCCCTCCACTTT
TRBV6-1	.	.	TRBJ1-6	CASRSDRLYSPLHF	TGTGCCAGCAGATCCGACAGATTATATTCACCCCTCCACTTT
TRBV7-3	.	.	TRBJ2-7	CASSSPGAYEQYF	TGTGCCAGCAGCTCTCCGGGGGCCTACGAGCAGTACTTC
TRBV7-9	.	.	TRBJ1-6	CASSTSQDSPLHF	TGTGCCAGCAGCACCTCCCAGGATTCACCCCTCCACTTT
TRBV5-4	.	.	TRBJ2-5	CASSLDDPYQETQYF	TGTGCCAGCAGCCTAGATGATCCGTACCAAGAGACCCAGTACTTC
TRBV6-5	.	.	TRBJ1-4	CATSGANEKLFF	TGTGCCACCTCGGGGGCAAATGAAAAACTGTTTTTT
TRBV7-9	.	once	TRBJ2-5	CASSSTTETQYF	TGTGCCAGCAGCTCCACCACGGAGACCCAGTACTTC
TRBV11-2	.	.	TRBJ2-7	CASSTQGYEQYF	TGTGCCAGCAGCACACAGGGCTACGAGCAGTACTTC
TRBV18	.	.	TRBJ1-1	CASSPPNTEAFF	TGTGCCAGCTCACCACCGAACACTGAAGCTTTCTTT